These 2 T cell receptor beta chains share one sample of origin, sequenced in a study of technical replicates of blood from a handful of donors. Generated by immunoSEQ multiplex PCR, the TCRdb table keeps only in-frame clones and is missing some. This sample has 95,000 to 100,000 clones, with approximately 96% found just once. The source material was T cells isolated from PBMCs. These receptors all come from a human donor in good health.

The sample holds one count of this clone. The genes are TRBV27 and TRBJ1-1; tentative D call: TRBD1 (5 bases). The CDR3 covers 14 residues. The V gene's germline CDR1 is MNHEY and CDR2 SMNVEV (reference sequence). V shed 3 bases and J shed 0 bases, with 8 bases lying between them. The CDR3: CASSFRQLNTEAFF. The CDR3 DNA sequence: TGTGCCAGCAGTTTTAGACAGTTGAACACTGAAGCTTTCTTT.

As DNA, the CDR3 is TGCGCCAGCAGCCCATCACTGGTCGATGAGCAGTTCTTC. This encodes CASSPSLVDEQFF. This rearrangement joins TRBV5-1 to TRBJ2-1; no clear D gene. The CDR3 has 13 amino acids. Germline V CDR1 and CDR2: SGHRS, YFSETQ. V was trimmed by 4 bases and J by 8 bases, leaving 13 bases between them.